What follows are 29 T cell receptor beta chains derived from one specimen sequenced in a study of blood T cells in healthy people across ages. Combining a sample-barcoded 5' primer with a J-beta primer mix, a second PCR ran for roughly 7 to 12 cycles. TCRdb passed the 5' RACE reads through MiXCR, listing each CDR3 protein once. The table includes more than 800,000 distinct CDR3 sequences, 25% to 35% detected once. Sequenced: blood. The receptors come from a woman of 80 years or more in good health.

The gene calls are TRBV12-3 or TRBV12-4 and TRBJ2-7; the D gene is possibly TRBD2 (5 bases). Trimming removed 2 bases at V and 1 base at J, with 12 bases between. The CDR3 has 15 amino acids. This CDR3 reads CASSLSGSVSYEQYF. For the CDR3, the DNA is TGTGCCAGCAGTTTAAGCGGTAGCGTTTCCTACGAGCAGTACTTC.

This clonotype appeared a few times. The V and J genes are TRBV6-6 and TRBJ2-1, with 9 bases that match TRBD1. The J call may not be correct, given that the DNA end is closer to TRBJ2-7. CDR3 length equals 15 residues. Per the germline V gene, CDR1 is MNHNY and CDR2 is SVGAGI (reference sequence). The CDR3 protein is CASSSTGGSYNEQYF. For the CDR3, the DNA is TGTGCCAGCAGTTCGACAGGGGGGTCCTACAATGAGCAGTACTTC.

In the case of this clonotype: Since a much larger clone is just one base distant, this may be a read error. The V call is TRBV12-3 or TRBV12-4, the J call TRBJ2-3, with TRBD2 as a possible D gene (7 bases). The CDR3 sequence is 16 residues long. With 0 bases removed from V and 5 bases from J, the gap between germline ends came to 15 bases. The CDR3 protein is CASSLAGGGKGDTQYF. In nucleotides, the CDR3 is TGTGCCAGCAGTTTAGCGGGCGGGGGCAAGGGAGATACGCAGTATTTT.

This chain uses TRBV24-1 with TRBJ2-7; weak D call: TRBD1 (6 bases). The J call is in doubt because the DNA end fits TRBJ2-5 better. This CDR3 contains 15 residues. In germline, CDR1 is KGHDR, CDR2 SFDVKD. CDR3 nucleotide sequence: TGTGCCACCAGTGATTCCCGGACAGCCCAAGAGACCCAGTACTTC. This codes for CATSDSRTAQETQYF.

Ten or more counts support this clonotype. The V and J genes are TRBV29-1 and TRBJ2-7; TRBD1 aligns across 7 bases. V lost 7 bases, J lost 0 bases, and 9 bases stayed unmatched. The CDR3 length is 14 residues. The germline V gene has CDR1 SQVTM and CDR2 ANQGSEA. CDR3 sequence reads: CSASTGQSSYEQYF. DNA for the CDR3: TGCAGCGCCAGTACGGGACAGAGCTCCTACGAGCAGTACTTC.

Concerning this clonotype: A much larger clone differs from this one at a single base, so this may be a read error. The chain joins TRBV27 to TRBJ2-1, with 8 bases that match TRBD1. This CDR3 is 14 amino acids long. Per germline, CDR1 MNHEY and CDR2 SMNVEV (reference sequence). The CDR3 sequence: CASRRTGSNNGQFF. DNA for the CDR3: TGTGCCAGCAGGCGGACAGGGTCCAACAATGGGCAGTTCTTC.

This clonotype has at least ten counts. This chain joins TRBV6-2 or TRBV6-3 and TRBJ1-2; D not certain. This CDR3 comprises 11 residues. V lost 9 bases, J lost 5 bases, and 10 bases lay in between. The germline V gene encodes CDR1 MNHEY and CDR2 SVGEGT. This chain's CDR3 is CASGRDYGYTF. The CDR3 DNA reads TGTGCCAGTGGACGCGATTATGGCTACACCTTC.

This clonotype was recorded at least ten times. The chain carries TRBV2 and TRBJ1-5; tentatively, D is TRBD1 (5 bases). Per the germline V gene, CDR1 is SNHLY and CDR2 is FYNNEI. V shed 7 bases and J shed 3 bases, with 16 bases lying between them. The CDR3 spans 15 residues. Here the CDR3 DNA reads TGTGCCAGCACCATGGGGGTGGTAGACAATCAGCCCCAGCATTTT. Protein sequence: CASTMGVVDNQPQHF.

Concerning this clonotype: This clone may be a read error of a much larger clone one base away. The chain recombines TRBV14 with TRBJ2-6, with unresolved D. V dropped 1 base and J dropped 8 bases, with 15 bases sitting between them. This CDR3 has 16 amino acids. Germline loops: CDR1 SGHDN, CDR2 FVKESK. DNA of the CDR3: TGTGCCAGCAGCCAAGTCGGTACTACTTGGACCAACGTCCTGACTTTC. This codes for CASSQVGTTWTNVLTF.

V and J are TRBV7-9 and TRBJ1-2; D is undetermined. V lost 3 bases, J lost 3 bases, and 14 bases lay in between. The CDR3 loop spans 15 amino acids. Germline CDR1 is SEHNR and CDR2 is FQNEAQ (reference sequence). This CDR3 is CASSFLASSDYGYTF. The CDR3 DNA reads TGTGCCAGCAGCTTTCTTGCGTCTTCTGACTATGGCTACACCTTC. Filled out from reference TRBV7-9 and TRBJ1-2, the complete variable domain reads DTGVSQNPRHKITKRGQNVTFRCDPISEHNRLYWYRQTLGQGPEFLTYFQNEAQLEKSRLLSDRFSAERPKGSFSTLEIQRTEQGDSAMYLCASSFLASSDYGYTFGSGTRLTVV.

The chain uses TRBV7-2 and TRBJ2-5, with 7 nucleotides matching TRBD2. CDR3 length: 15 residues. V lost 1 base to trimming and J lost 1 base; unmatched junction nucleotides: 3. Germline lookup yields CDR1 SGHTA and CDR2 FQGNSA. The CDR3 sequence is CASSLGTRVQETQYF. The DNA for the CDR3 is TGTGCCAGCAGCTTAGGGACTAGAGTCCAAGAGACCCAGTACTTC.

The chain combines TRBV28 with TRBJ2-5; D possibly uses TRBD1 or TRBD2 (5 bases each). V dropped 7 bases and J dropped 11 bases, with 26 bases sitting between them. CDR3 size: 15 residues. Per the germline V gene, CDR1 is MDHEN and CDR2 is SYDVKM. The CDR3 coding sequence is TGTGCCAGCACCGATGGGGGTCTAGGCTACAATGAGCAGTACTTC. It translates to CASTDGGLGYNEQYF. The full variable domain, with the rest looked up from reference TRBV28 and TRBJ2-5, is DVKVTQSSRYLVKRTGEKVFLECVQDMDHENMFWYRQDPGLGLRLIYFSYDVKMKEKGDIPEGYSVSREKKERFSLILESASTNQTSMYLCASTDGGLGYNEQYFGPGTRLLVL.

This clonotype was picked up many times. The V gene is TRBV20-1, the J gene TRBJ1-2, with 8 bases that match TRBD1. This CDR3 comprises 14 residues. Per the germline V gene, CDR1 is DFQATT and CDR2 is SNEGSKA (reference sequence). In DNA, the CDR3 is TGCACCCCTTCGGCCCCACAGGGGGTAAGAGGCTACACCTTC. Translated, it gives CTPSAPQGVRGYTF.

This clonotype was observed a single time. The V and J genes are TRBV6-5 and TRBJ1-6, with D maybe TRBD1 (5 bases). Between the trimmed V and J ends, which lost 0 bases and 18 bases, there was a span of 24 bases. Germline V gene lookup returns CDR1 MNHEY and CDR2 SVGAGI. This CDR3 spans 16 amino acids. As DNA, the CDR3 is TGTGCCAGCAGTTACTCGAAGGCTGTTTTTACAGGTGGCCCCCACTTT. Its protein is CASSYSKAVFTGGPHF.

The chain employs TRBV20-1 and TRBJ2-1; D call uncertain. Trimming pared 0 bases from V and 0 bases from J, leaving 6 bases between. This CDR3 is 14 amino acids long. Germline CDR1 is DFQATT and CDR2 is SNEGSKA (reference sequence). CDR3 protein: CSARELSSYNEQFF. CDR3 in DNA: TGCAGTGCTAGAGAATTGAGCTCCTACAATGAGCAGTTCTTC.

This rearrangement joins TRBV30 to TRBJ2-1, with D uncertain. Trimming took off 1 base at V and 10 bases at J, with 20 bases between the two ends. This CDR3 is built from 15 residues. Germline V gene data show CDR1 as GTSNPN and CDR2 as SVGIG (reference sequence). In DNA form, the CDR3 reads TGTGCCTGGAGTGACGAGCCCACTATACCCTACGAGCAGTTCTTC. It is translated as CAWSDEPTIPYEQFF.

The chain links TRBV7-8 to TRBJ2-3, with 8 bases identical to TRBD2. The CDR3 has 17 amino acids. The V and J ends lost 2 bases and 0 bases, in that order; junction bases with no gene match: 7. Germline CDR1 SGHVS, CDR2 FQNEAQ. CDR3 DNA: TGTGCCAGCAGCTTATATATCGGGGGGGTCAGCACAGATACGCAGTATTTT. Encoded protein: CASSLYIGGVSTDTQYF.

This clonotype was seen many times. The chain has TRBV12-3 or TRBV12-4 and TRBJ2-5; TRBD1 aligns across 12 bases. Trimming cost V 8 bases and J 6 bases; bases outside gene matches: 7. CDR3 length: 14 amino acids. The CDR3 loop is CASARDRGRQTQYF. The CDR3 DNA follows: TGTGCCAGCGCCCGGGACAGGGGGCGGCAGACCCAGTACTTC.

This clonotype was counted once. Just one base apart from a much larger clone, this may be a read error. V and J are TRBV6-1 and TRBJ2-5; D gene uncertain. The CDR3 is made up of 11 amino acids. The germline V gene has CDR1 MNHNS and CDR2 SASEGT. Trimming shortened V by 3 bases and J by 11 bases, and 10 bases separated the two germline ends. The CDR3 DNA reads as TGTGCCAGCAGTGATTTTAGTGAGCAGTACTTC. Amino acid sequence: CASSDFSEQYF.

This clonotype was seen more than once but under ten times. The junction departs from germline at one end; a sequencing error may be responsible. The V gene is TRBV12-3 or TRBV12-4, the J gene TRBJ2-1; D perhaps matches TRBD2 (5 bases). This CDR3 has 15 amino acids. The CDR3 coding sequence is TGTGCCAGCAGTTTAATCCCGATCTCCTACAATGAGCGGTACTTC. Amino acid sequence: CASSLIPISYNERYF.

Ten or more counts support this clonotype. The J gene is TRBJ2-7, the V gene TRBV9, with D perhaps TRBD1 or TRBD2 (5 bases each). V was shortened by 0 bases and J by 0 bases, with 10 bases between the two germline ends. The CDR3 runs to 15 residues. Germline V lookup: CDR1 SGDLS, CDR2 YYNGEE. The CDR3 protein is CASSVGGSHSYEQYF. The CDR3 DNA follows: TGTGCCAGCAGCGTAGGGGGGTCCCACTCCTACGAGCAGTACTTC.

Only a few counts were recorded for this clonotype. The V gene is TRBV15, the J gene TRBJ1-2; TRBD1 is a possible D gene (6 bases). The V and J ends lost 0 bases and 2 bases respectively, with 16 bases between them. Germline V gives CDR1 LNHNV, CDR2 YYDKDF (reference sequence). The CDR3 sequence is 17 residues long. The CDR3 bases are TGTGCCACCAGCAGAGATCAGGGGACATCCCTAAACTATGGCTACACCTTC. This sequence encodes CATSRDQGTSLNYGYTF.

This clonotype came up many times. This CDR3 is CASSAGGFDTQYF. In DNA form, the CDR3 reads TGTGCCAGCAGCGCCGGGGGATTTGATACGCAGTATTTT. The rearrangement links TRBV12-3 or TRBV12-4 to TRBJ2-3; tentative D call: TRBD2 (6 bases). Trimming stripped 6 bases from V and 6 bases from J, with 13 bases between. The CDR3 extends over 13 amino acids.

Regarding this clonotype: This may stem from a read error, because a much larger clone lies one nucleotide away. The CDR3 coding sequence is TGCAGTGCTAGAGGGGGAGAGAGCTATGGCTACATCTTC. As protein: CSARGGESYGYIF. The rearrangement uses TRBV20-1 and TRBJ1-2; D is unclear. The CDR3 runs 13 residues. Germline V gene lookup returns CDR1 DFQATT and CDR2 SNEGSKA (reference sequence).

Concerning this clonotype: Given a much more abundant clone one base away, this may be a read error. The genes are TRBV5-1 and TRBJ1-1; 8 bases fit TRBD1. After removal of 1 base from V and 3 bases from J, the junction contained 5 bases not matched to a gene. Germline assignment: CDR1 SGHRS and CDR2 YFSETQ. The CDR3 totals 15 residues. The CDR3 reads CASSLWQGQDTEAFF. The CDR3 DNA follows: TGCGCCAGCAGCTTGTGGCAGGGACAGGACACTGAAGCTTTCTTT.

The CDR3 loop reads CASSWDRGETQFF. The CDR3 DNA is TGTGCCAGCAGCTGGGACAGGGGGGAGACCCAGTTCTTC. The rearrangement links TRBV11-2 to TRBJ2-5; 11 bases align to TRBD1. The end of the DNA aligns better with TRBJ2-1, so the J call may be wrong. This CDR3 is built from 13 residues. Germline values: CDR1 SGHAT, CDR2 FQNNGV.

This clonotype was seen repeatedly, ten times or more. The chain links TRBV6-5 to TRBJ2-5; unclear D gene. Germline lookup yields CDR1 MNHEY and CDR2 SVGAGI. This CDR3 has 10 residues. Between the trimmed V and J ends, which lost 8 bases and 5 bases, there was a span of 6 bases. The CDR3 DNA reads TGTGCCAGCTTTGGGGAGACCCAGTACTTC. It yields the protein CASFGETQYF.

In regard to this clonotype: A read error may be the cause here, since a much bigger clone is one base away. The rearrangement joins TRBV20-1 to TRBJ1-6; D unresolved. The CDR3 contains 16 residues. Trimming shortened V by 4 bases and J by 4 bases, and 17 bases separated the two germline ends. Germline lookup yields CDR1 DFQATT and CDR2 SNEGSKA (reference sequence). The CDR3 loop is CSAILGIGQYNSPLHF. In DNA form, the CDR3 reads TGCAGTGCTATACTTGGGATAGGGCAATATAATTCACCCCTCCACTTT.

To note about this clonotype: A much larger clone lies a single base off, so this may be a read error. This chain connects TRBV10-2 to TRBJ2-1; 8 bases are shared with TRBD2. The V segment lost 6 bases and the J segment 6 bases; nucleotides outside the gene matches: 10. The CDR3 is 15 amino acids. Germline CDR1 WSHSY, CDR2 SAAADI. The CDR3 region is CASRNSGGHCNEQFF. CDR3 sequence (DNA): TGCGCCAGCAGGAACAGCGGGGGCCACTGCAATGAGCAGTTCTTC.